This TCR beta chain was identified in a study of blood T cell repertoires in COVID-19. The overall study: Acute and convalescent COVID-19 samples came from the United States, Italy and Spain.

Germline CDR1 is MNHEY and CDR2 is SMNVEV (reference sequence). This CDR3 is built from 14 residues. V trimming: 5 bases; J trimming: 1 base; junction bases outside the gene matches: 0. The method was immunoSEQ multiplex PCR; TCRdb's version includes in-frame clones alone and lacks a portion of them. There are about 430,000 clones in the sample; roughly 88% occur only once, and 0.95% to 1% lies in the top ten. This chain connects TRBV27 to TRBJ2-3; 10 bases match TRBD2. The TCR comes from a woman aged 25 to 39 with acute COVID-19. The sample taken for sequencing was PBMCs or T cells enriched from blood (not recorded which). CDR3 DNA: TGTGCCAGCAGTAGCGGGGGGGGCACAGATACGCAGTATTTT. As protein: CASSSGGGTDTQYF.